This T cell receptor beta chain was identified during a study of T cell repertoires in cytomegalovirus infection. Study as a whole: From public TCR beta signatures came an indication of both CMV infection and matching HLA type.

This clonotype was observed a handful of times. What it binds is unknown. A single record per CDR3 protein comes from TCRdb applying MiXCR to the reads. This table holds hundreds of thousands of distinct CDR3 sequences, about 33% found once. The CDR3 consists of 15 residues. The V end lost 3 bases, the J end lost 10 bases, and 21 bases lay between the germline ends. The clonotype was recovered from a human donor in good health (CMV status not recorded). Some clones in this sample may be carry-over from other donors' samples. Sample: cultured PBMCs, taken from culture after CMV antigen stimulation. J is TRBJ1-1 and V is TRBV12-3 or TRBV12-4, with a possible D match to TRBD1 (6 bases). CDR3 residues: CASSFSPGVPFTAFF. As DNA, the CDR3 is TGTGCCAGCAGTTTTAGTCCAGGGGTGCCGTTCACAGCTTTCTTT.